The TCR beta chain described here comes from a study of shared clonotypes between healthy human individuals. About the research overall: Donors were a couple of women and a few men aged 18 to 49. General study results and limits: In contrast to clonotypes shared by all four donors, non-shared clonotypes had lower generation probabilities.

This CDR3 has 13 amino acids. The V gene lost 3 bases and the J gene lost 8 bases, with 10 bases spanning the gap. Germline CDR1 LNHDA, CDR2 SQIVND (reference sequence). In regard to this clone: Its specificity is unknown. Other DNA sequences in this specimen translate into the identical CDR3.

TCRdb keeps only in-frame clones here, not all; method: immunoSEQ multiplex PCR. Here the sample spans 650,000 to 700,000 clones, roughly 91% being singletons. Sequencing was performed on memory CD8+ T cells from PBMCs. Noted subset: CD45RO+ cells pooled with CCR7-negative TemRA cells. The sequence was collected from a man aged 18 to 29 in good health. Some clones in this sample may be carry-over from other donors' samples. J is TRBJ1-4 and V is TRBV19; D is unresolved. The CDR3 DNA sequence: TGTGCCAGTAGTATCGGAGGGCTCGAAAAACTGTTTTTT. Its protein is CASSIGGLEKLFF.